A single sample gave rise to the 27 T cell receptor beta chains below, sequenced in a study of spatial heterogeneity in lung cancer. TCRdb ran MiXCR on the 5' RACE reads and lists one entry per CDR3 protein. The sample has around 66,000 distinct CDR3 sequences, nearly 6.5% seen once; the top ten hold around 15%. Indicated time point: sample taken at primary tumor resection. The source was PBMCs, collected at surgery. These receptors were taken from a female donor with early-stage non-small cell lung cancer.

This clonotype was detected many times. The V gene is TRBV7-2, the J gene TRBJ2-1; 10 bases agree with TRBD2. The CDR3 sequence is 15 residues long. The J segment lost 3 bases and the V segment lost 5 bases, leaving 4 bases of the junction unmatched. Germline values: CDR1 SGHTA, CDR2 FQGNSA. The CDR3 DNA follows: TGTGCCAGCAGCCGAACTAGCGGGATCTACAATGAGCAGTTCTTC. Its protein is CASSRTSGIYNEQFF. Based on the CDR3 plus reference TRBV7-2 and TRBJ2-1, the full variable domain is GAGVSQSPSNKVTEKGKDVELRCDPISGHTALYWYRQSLGQGLEFLIYFQGNSAPDKSGLPSDRFSAERTGGSVSTLTIQRTQQEDSAVYLCASSRTSGIYNEQFFGPGTRLTVL.

This clonotype was picked up many times. The genes are TRBV2 and TRBJ1-6; D remains unclear. Trimming took off 8 bases at V and 6 bases at J, with 14 bases between the two ends. CDR1 and CDR2 (germline): SNHLY, FYNNEI. This CDR3 region has 14 residues. The CDR3 DNA is TGTGCCAGCGATGATGGGTTTGGTAATTCACCCCTCCACTTT. Its translation is CASDDGFGNSPLHF.

This clonotype was observed a handful of times. The genes are TRBV18 and TRBJ1-4; D is ambiguous. Germline CDR1 is KGHSH and CDR2 is LQKENI. The CDR3 is made up of 15 amino acids. V gave up 3 bases and J gave up 3 bases, with 11 bases separating them. CDR3 protein: CASSPGGIPNEKLFF. DNA for the CDR3: TGTGCCAGCTCACCTGGCGGGATCCCTAATGAAAAACTGTTTTTT.

This clonotype was picked up many times. The rearrangement uses TRBV29-1 and TRBJ1-6, with D possibly being TRBD1 (5 bases). The germline gives CDR1 SQVTM, CDR2 ANQGSEA. The CDR3 totals 14 residues. Trimming cost V 6 bases and J 7 bases, with 16 bases left between them. CDR3 residues: CSVDVDGGNSPLHF. DNA of the CDR3: TGCAGCGTAGATGTCGATGGGGGAAATTCACCCCTCCACTTT.

This clonotype was counted ten times or more. CDR3 nucleotide sequence: TGTGCCAGCAGTTTAATCGGCGGGGGGAGATCAGATACGCAGTATTTT. Translation gives CASSLIGGGRSDTQYF. This rearrangement joins TRBV28 to TRBJ2-3; 8 bases are a match to TRBD2. Looked up from germline, CDR1 is MDHEN and CDR2 is SYDVKM. With 2 bases clipped from V and 4 bases from J, the junction kept 8 bases outside the gene matches. The CDR3 runs 16 residues.

V usage is TRBV14 and J usage is TRBJ2-5, with TRBD1 matching over 7 bases. The CDR3 has 18 amino acids. J was trimmed by 2 bases and V by 0 bases; bases with no gene match: 12. The germline gives CDR1 SGHDN, CDR2 FVKESK. The CDR3 sequence is CASSQDSVGTAFQETQYF. The CDR3 DNA reads as TGTGCCAGCAGCCAAGATTCGGTTGGGACAGCATTTCAAGAGACCCAGTACTTC.

This clonotype was observed many times. This chain uses TRBV3-1 with TRBJ2-7, with 11 bases aligning to TRBD2. The CDR3 length is 14 residues. Germline CDR1 LGHDT, CDR2 YNNKEL (reference sequence). After removal of 3 bases from V and 3 bases from J, the junction contained 1 base not matched to a gene. CDR3 protein: CASSQTSGNYEQYF. In nucleotides, the CDR3 is TGTGCCAGCAGCCAGACTAGCGGGAACTACGAGCAGTACTTC.

In its sample, this clonotype was seen many times. The rearrangement links TRBV3-1 to TRBJ1-1; 8 nucleotides align to TRBD1. CDR1 and CDR2 (germline): LGHDT, YNNKEL (reference sequence). This CDR3 is built from 19 residues. Trimming took 3 bases from V and 4 from J; bases not matched to a gene: 19. CDR3 amino acids: CASSQTRSRSGGRGTEAFF. Written as DNA, the CDR3 is TGTGCCAGCAGCCAGACCCGCTCCCGGTCAGGGGGCCGTGGCACTGAAGCTTTCTTT.

This clonotype was seen only a few times. The J gene is TRBJ2-1, the V gene TRBV12-3 or TRBV12-4; tentative D call: TRBD2 (5 bases). This CDR3 has 15 residues. Between the trimmed V and J ends, which lost 3 bases and 5 bases, there was a span of 14 bases. The CDR3 region is CASSLGGLGNNEQFF. The CDR3 bases are TGTGCCAGCAGTTTGGGTGGACTGGGGAACAATGAGCAGTTCTTC.

This clonotype was seen repeatedly, ten times or more. The chain employs TRBV7-6 and TRBJ2-2, with 7 positions matching TRBD1. Germline V lookup: CDR1 SGHVS, CDR2 FNYEAQ. The J segment lost 0 bases and the V segment lost 10 bases, leaving 8 bases of the junction unmatched. CDR3 length equals 15 residues. The CDR3 DNA reads as TGTGCCACCCATAGGGGGACAGCGAACACCGGGGAGCTGTTTTTT. Encoded protein: CATHRGTANTGELFF.

This clonotype was picked up many times. CDR3 sequence reads: CAERGSGANVLTF. CDR3 in DNA: TGTGCCGAAAGGGGCTCTGGGGCCAACGTCCTGACTTTC. The chain has TRBV6-2 or TRBV6-3 and TRBJ2-6, with D tentatively TRBD1 (5 bases). Germline CDR1 and CDR2: MNHEY and SVGEGT. V lost 11 bases, J lost 0 bases, and 8 bases lay in between. The CDR3 length is 13 residues.

This clonotype was counted at least ten times. The V call is TRBV5-1, the J call TRBJ1-5; perhaps TRBD1 as D (5 bases). Germline V gives CDR1 SGHRS, CDR2 YFSETQ. Trimming left V 4 bases short and J 4 bases short, with 15 bases between. CDR3 length: 15 amino acids. CDR3 nucleotides: TGCGCCAGCAGCGCCTGGGGAGGGGAAAATCAGCCCCAGCATTTT. Protein product: CASSAWGGENQPQHF.

Sample share makes this clonotype medium-sized (0.01 to 0.1%). V and J are TRBV28 and TRBJ1-2; D is undetermined. Germline V CDR1 and CDR2: MDHEN, SYDVKM. V lost 4 bases to trimming and J lost 3 bases, with 9 bases between them. The length of the CDR3 is 13 residues. In nucleotides, the CDR3 is TGTGCCAGCAGTTCAAAGGGCCACTATGGCTACACCTTC. Protein product: CASSSKGHYGYTF.

In its sample, this clonotype was seen many times. This rearrangement joins TRBV5-1 to TRBJ1-5, with 9 bases aligning to TRBD1. The CDR3 is 14 residues long. V lost 3 bases and J lost 4; bases outside the gene matches: 2. CDR1 SGHRS and CDR2 YFSETQ come from the germline V gene. The CDR3 spells CASSSGQGNQPQHF. The CDR3 nucleotides read TGCGCCAGCAGCTCCGGACAGGGGAATCAGCCCCAGCATTTT.

This clonotype was seen many times. This chain connects TRBV9 to TRBJ2-3, with 8 positions matching TRBD2. This CDR3 is 14 amino acids long. CDR1 and CDR2 (germline): SGDLS, YYNGEE. Trimming took 2 bases from V and 1 from J; bases not matched to a gene: 0. The CDR3 DNA is TGTGCCAGCAGCGTGACTAGCGGCACAGATACGCAGTATTTT. This codes for CASSVTSGTDTQYF. Based on the CDR3 plus reference TRBV9 and TRBJ2-3, the full variable domain is DSGVTQTPKHLITATGQRVTLRCSPRSGDLSVYWYQQSLDQGLQFLIQYYNGEERAKGNILERFSAQQFPDLHSELNLSSLELGDSALYFCASSVTSGTDTQYFGPGTRLTVL.

There are a few counts of this clonotype. This chain uses TRBV19 with TRBJ2-3, with D perhaps TRBD2 (5 bases). V was clipped by 6 bases and J by 2 bases, with 15 bases between them. Germline values: CDR1 LNHDA, CDR2 SQIVND (reference sequence). The CDR3 is 15 amino acids. The CDR3 spells CASRPATGYTDTQYF. CDR3 bases: TGTGCCAGTAGACCAGCAACGGGGTACACAGATACGCAGTATTTT.

The V gene is TRBV19, the J gene TRBJ1-5; no clear D. Germline V CDR1 and CDR2: LNHDA, SQIVND (reference sequence). The V and J ends lost 7 bases and 4 bases respectively, with 11 bases between them. This CDR3 has 13 amino acids. DNA for the CDR3: TGTGCCAGTACCCCCCACCTGAATCAGCCCCAGCATTTT. This encodes CASTPHLNQPQHF.

This clonotype was seen repeatedly, ten times or more. The chain couples TRBV20-1 to TRBJ2-3, with no clear D. With 3 bases removed from V and 2 bases from J, the gap between germline ends came to 15 bases. The CDR3 extends over 15 amino acids. Germline values: CDR1 DFQATT, CDR2 SNEGSKA (reference sequence). CDR3 protein: CSASKPSPLTDTQYF. The CDR3 nucleotides read TGCAGTGCTAGCAAGCCCTCTCCGCTCACAGATACGCAGTATTTT.

In its sample, this clonotype was seen many times. This sequence joins TRBV24-1 and TRBJ1-4; no definite D call. This CDR3 comprises 13 residues. Per the germline V gene, CDR1 is KGHDR and CDR2 is SFDVKD. Trimming pared 7 bases from V and 8 bases from J, leaving 13 bases between. The chain's CDR3 is CATRDRIGEKLFF. The CDR3 region has the DNA TGTGCCACCAGGGACCGGATTGGAGAAAAACTGTTTTTT.

The chain carries TRBV12-3 or TRBV12-4 and TRBJ1-5, with 10 positions matching TRBD1. V shed 6 bases, J shed 3 bases, and the junction held 11 bases outside the gene matches. CDR3 size: 17 residues. DNA of the CDR3: TGTGCCAGCAGCCCCTCCCTGGACAGGGGGGACAATCAGCCCCAGCATTTT. This translates into CASSPSLDRGDNQPQHF.

This clonotype was seen a few times. The chain is built from TRBV7-9 and TRBJ1-2; 7 bases match TRBD1. There are 15 residues in the CDR3. V was clipped by 4 bases and J by 4 bases; unmatched bases: 9. The germline gives CDR1 SEHNR, CDR2 FQNEAQ (reference sequence). The CDR3 loop is CASSSPLRGLYGYTF. The CDR3 coding sequence is TGTGCCAGCAGCTCACCCTTGAGGGGGCTCTATGGCTACACCTTC. Full variable domain (remainder filled in from reference TRBV7-9 and TRBJ1-2): DTGVSQNPRHKITKRGQNVTFRCDPISEHNRLYWYRQTLGQGPEFLTYFQNEAQLEKSRLLSDRFSAERPKGSFSTLEIQRTEQGDSAMYLCASSSPLRGLYGYTFGSGTRLTVV.

This clonotype was detected many times. The V call is TRBV6-2 or TRBV6-3, the J call TRBJ2-2; a weak D match, TRBD2 (5 bases). Trimming took off 7 bases at V and 4 bases at J, with 16 bases between the two ends. The CDR3 runs to 15 residues. From germline, CDR1 is MNHEY and CDR2 SVGEGT. The CDR3 DNA is TGTGCCAGCACGCTGGACTGGCGTGGCACCGGGGAGCTGTTTTTT. This gives the protein CASTLDWRGTGELFF.

The V and J genes are TRBV7-9 and TRBJ2-7, with a weak D call TRBD1 (6 bases). Germline values: CDR1 SEHNR, CDR2 FQNEAQ (reference sequence). V lost 2 bases to trimming and J lost 0 bases, with 11 bases between them. CDR3 length: 15 residues. The CDR3 DNA is TGTGCCAGCAGCTTACCGGGACACAACTCCTACGAGCAGTACTTC. Its protein product is CASSLPGHNSYEQYF.

Details on this clonotype: A read error may be the cause here, since a much bigger clone is one base away. This chain links TRBV5-4 with TRBJ2-7; the match to TRBD1 covers 9 bases. The CDR3 contains 14 residues. Germline V gives CDR1 SGHNT, CDR2 YYREEE (reference sequence). Here the CDR3 reads CVSSPDRGSYEQYF. CDR3 coding DNA: TGTGTCAGCAGCCCGGACAGGGGATCCTACGAGCAGTACTTC.

This chain uses TRBV5-1 with TRBJ2-5; 7 bases line up with TRBD1. CDR3 length: 14 amino acids. CDR1 SGHRS and CDR2 YFSETQ come from the germline V gene. V was clipped by 4 bases and J by 1 base; unmatched bases: 4. The CDR3: CASSRQGPQETQYF. In DNA, the CDR3 is TGCGCCAGCAGCAGACAGGGTCCCCAAGAGACCCAGTACTTC.

This clonotype was counted ten times or more. The chain uses TRBV20-1 and TRBJ2-7; 12 bases agree with TRBD2. Germline values: CDR1 DFQATT, CDR2 SNEGSKA (reference sequence). This CDR3 is built from 13 residues. The J segment lost 6 bases and the V segment lost 3 bases, leaving 3 bases of the junction unmatched. CDR3 DNA sequence: TGCAGTGCTAGGTTACTAGCGGGAGGCGAGCAGTACTTC. Amino acids: CSARLLAGGEQYF.

This clonotype has at least ten counts. The CDR3 spells CASSTTVFTGELFF. For the CDR3, the DNA is TGCGCCAGCAGCACGACGGTTTTCACCGGGGAGCTGTTTTTT. The V and J genes are TRBV4-1 and TRBJ2-2; no clear D gene. The V end lost 5 bases, the J end lost 4 bases, and 11 bases lay between the germline ends. The CDR3 has 14 residues. Germline loops: CDR1 MGHRA, CDR2 YSYEKL.